Each of the 19 T cell receptor beta chains below was sequenced from the same sample in a study of blood T cell repertoires in COVID-19. TCRdb's table, derived via immunoSEQ multiplex PCR, lists solely in-frame clones and lacks some. The table has around 230,000 clones, 85% to 90% seen once. The sequenced sample consisted of peripheral blood. The receptors stem from a man aged 45-60 years with COVID-19, enrolled during active disease.

The chain employs TRBV7-8 and TRBJ2-7; tentative D call: TRBD1 (5 bases). V lost 5 bases, J lost 4 bases, and 15 bases lay in between. The CDR3 spans 14 residues. Germline loops: CDR1 SGHVS, CDR2 FQNEAQ. In nucleotides, the CDR3 is TGTGCCAGCAGCCCAGAGCAGGGTTCATACGAGCAGTACTTC. Its protein product is CASSPEQGSYEQYF.

The V call is TRBV6-2 or TRBV6-3, the J call TRBJ1-2; TRBD1 might be the D (5 bases). Germline lookup yields CDR1 MNHEY and CDR2 SVGEGT. CDR3 length equals 13 residues. V lost 6 bases and J lost 3, with 11 bases in between. CDR3 nucleotides: TGTGCCAGCAGCCCGGACAACTACTATGGCTACACCTTC. Translation: CASSPDNYYGYTF.

V gene TRBV7-6 combines with J gene TRBJ2-5, with D possibly being TRBD1 (5 bases). The CDR3 has 15 amino acids. Trimming removed 1 base from V and 2 bases from J, with 11 bases in between. Germline V gene sequence: CDR1 SGHVS, CDR2 FNYEAQ. DNA of the CDR3: TGTGCCAGCAGCTTAGGGACAAACGAACAAGAGACCCAGTACTTC. It yields the protein CASSLGTNEQETQYF. Full variable domain (outside the CDR3, taken from reference TRBV7-6 and TRBJ2-5): GAGVSQSPRYKVTKRGQDVALRCDPISGHVSLYWYRQALGQGPEFLTYFNYEAQQDKSGLPNDRFSAERPEGSISTLTIQRTEQRDSAMYRCASSLGTNEQETQYFGPGTRLLVL.

The rearrangement uses TRBV13 and TRBJ2-5; possibly TRBD1 for D (5 bases). Trimming left V 4 bases short and J 2 bases short, with 11 bases between. The CDR3 contains 14 residues. Germline V gene data show CDR1 as PRHDT and CDR2 as FYEKMQ (reference sequence). CDR3 bases: TGTGCCAGCAGCTCCGTTAGGGGACAAGAGACCCAGTACTTC. Amino acid sequence: CASSSVRGQETQYF.

The CDR3 bases are TGTGCCAGCAGCCCGGATAGGGGTGGCTACACCTTC. The encoded protein is CASSPDRGGYTF. The rearrangement uses TRBV6-6 and TRBJ1-2; a weak D match, TRBD1 (5 bases). The CDR3 extends over 12 amino acids. Germline assignment: CDR1 MNHNY and CDR2 SVGAGI (reference sequence). Trimming removed 6 bases from V and 7 bases from J, with 12 bases in between.

V usage is TRBV7-2 and J usage is TRBJ1-1; D gene uncertain. Between the trimmed V and J ends, which lost 6 bases and 0 bases, there was a span of 11 bases. The CDR3 runs to 14 residues. Germline CDR1 is SGHTA and CDR2 is FQGNSA. The CDR3 nucleotides read TGTGCCAGCAGAAGTCCCTATTTGAACACTGAAGCTTTCTTT. Translated, it gives CASRSPYLNTEAFF.

A single count supports this clone. The chain joins TRBV28 to TRBJ1-5; TRBD1 matches 7 bases. The CDR3 consists of 15 residues. Trimming at V came to 4 bases and at J to 4 bases, leaving 7 bases not matched to a gene. Germline-derived CDR1 and CDR2 are MDHEN and SYDVKM. The DNA of the CDR3 is TGTGCCAGCAGTTATAGGGGGCAGGGTAATCAGCCCCAGCATTTT. This sequence encodes CASSYRGQGNQPQHF.

V usage is TRBV6-4 and J usage is TRBJ2-7; TRBD2 aligns across 12 bases. The CDR3 is made up of 14 amino acids. J gave up 3 bases and V 3 bases, and 0 bases lay outside the gene matches. CDR1 and CDR2 (germline): MRHNA, SNTAGT. CDR3 sequence: CASSETSGSYEQYF. CDR3 nucleotide sequence: TGTGCCAGCAGTGAGACTAGCGGGAGCTACGAGCAGTACTTC.

The V call is TRBV10-1, the J call TRBJ2-4; D unresolved. Germline V gene sequence: CDR1 WNHNN, CDR2 SYGVQD (reference sequence). Trimming took off 0 bases at V and 6 bases at J, with 9 bases between the two ends. This CDR3 has 14 amino acids. CDR3 amino acids: CASSESAGRNIQYF. The CDR3 coding sequence is TGCGCCAGCAGTGAGTCGGCAGGTCGAAACATTCAGTACTTC.

V usage is TRBV6-1 and J usage is TRBJ1-1; 7 bases agree with TRBD1. J was trimmed by 1 base and V by 3 bases; bases with no gene match: 5. Germline V gives CDR1 MNHNS, CDR2 SASEGT. CDR3 length equals 15 residues. The CDR3 here is CASSDAGTANTEAFF. The CDR3 DNA sequence: TGTGCCAGCAGTGACGCCGGGACAGCGAACACTGAAGCTTTCTTT.

The V and J genes are TRBV7-8 and TRBJ2-1; D gene unclear. V lost 5 bases and J lost 4, with 6 bases in between. Per germline, CDR1 SGHVS and CDR2 FQNEAQ. The CDR3 sequence is 12 residues long. CDR3 protein: CASSQNYNEQFF. The CDR3 coding sequence is TGTGCCAGCAGCCAAAATTACAATGAGCAGTTCTTC.

The V and J genes are TRBV3-1 (or the pseudogene TRBV3-2) and TRBJ1-2; 9 bases agree with TRBD1. Germline V gene data show CDR1 as LGHDT and CDR2 as YNNKEL (reference sequence). The CDR3 is 14 residues long. Trimming removed 4 bases from V and 4 bases from J; junction bases left unmatched: 4. The CDR3 region has the DNA TGTGCCAGCAGCCCCTGGACAGGGGCCTATGGCTACACCTTC. This codes for CASSPWTGAYGYTF.

The chain links TRBV25-1 to TRBJ2-7; D gene ambiguous. There are 16 residues in the CDR3. V shed 3 bases and J shed 0 bases, with 15 bases lying between them. CDR1 is MGHDK, CDR2 SYGVNS, per germline. The CDR3 loop is CASSDGSATHSYEQYF. The CDR3 region has the DNA TGTGCCAGCAGTGACGGCTCAGCGACCCACTCCTACGAGCAGTACTTC.

The chain uses TRBV6-1 and TRBJ1-2, with 7 bases identical to TRBD1. The CDR3 is made up of 14 amino acids. The J segment lost 6 bases and the V segment lost 1 base, leaving 5 bases of the junction unmatched. Germline V gene sequence: CDR1 MNHNS, CDR2 SASEGT. The CDR3 sequence is CASSEVTGSDGYTF. The CDR3, as DNA: TGTGCCAGCAGTGAAGTGACAGGGTCCGATGGCTACACCTTC.

This clone came up once. The rearrangement joins TRBV18 to TRBJ1-4; D not certain. The germline V gene encodes CDR1 KGHSH and CDR2 LQKENI. V lost 5 bases to trimming and J lost 11 bases, with 21 bases between them. The CDR3 consists of 15 residues. CDR3 nucleotide sequence: TGTGCCAGCTCATTGGGAGAGGACGTTATTGCGAAACTGTTTTTT. This encodes CASSLGEDVIAKLFF. The whole variable domain, remainder taken from reference TRBV18 and TRBJ1-4, is NAGVMQNPRHLVRRRGQEARLRCSPMKGHSHVYWYRQLPEEGLKFMVYLQKENIIDESGMPKERFSAEFPKEGPSILRIQQVVRGDSAAYFCASSLGEDVIAKLFFGSGTQLSVL.

The rearrangement joins TRBV30 to TRBJ1-1; no definite D call. V was clipped by 4 bases and J by 1 base, with 7 bases between them. The CDR3 is 12 residues long. Germline V CDR1 and CDR2: GTSNPN, SVGIG (reference sequence). This CDR3 reads CAWNRKNTEAFF. The CDR3 region has the DNA TGTGCCTGGAACAGAAAGAACACTGAAGCTTTCTTT.

This clone was counted a single time. This chain links TRBV5-6 with TRBJ2-1; D possibly corresponds to TRBD2 (6 bases). This CDR3 contains 16 residues. V was cut by 5 bases and J by 0 bases, with 15 bases left in between. Germline lookup yields CDR1 SGHDT and CDR2 YYEEEE. The CDR3: CASRPLRGPSYNEQFF. The CDR3 region has the DNA TGTGCCAGCAGGCCCTTGCGGGGTCCCTCCTACAATGAGCAGTTCTTC. Combining the CDR3 with reference TRBV5-6 and TRBJ2-1 gives the whole variable domain DAGVTQSPTHLIKTRGQQVTLRCSPKSGHDTVSWYQQALGQGPQFIFQYYEEEERQRGNFPDRFSGHQFPNYSSELNVNALLLGDSALYLCASRPLRGPSYNEQFFGPGTRLTVL.

This chain uses TRBV19 with TRBJ2-3; D remains unclear. The CDR3 has 13 amino acids. The germline V gene has CDR1 LNHDA and CDR2 SQIVND (reference sequence). Deletions cut 6 bases from V and 4 bases from J, with 11 bases between. The CDR3 coding sequence is TGTGCCAGTAGCACAGATTTTGCAGATACGCAGTATTTT. Translating gives CASSTDFADTQYF. Variable domain in full (rest from reference TRBV19 and TRBJ2-3): DGGITQSPKYLFRKEGQNVTLSCEQNLNHDAMYWYRQDPGQGLRLIYYSQIVNDFQKGDIAEGYSVSREKKESFPLTVTSAQKNPTAFYLCASSTDFADTQYFGPGTRLTVL.

The chain uses TRBV6-6 and TRBJ1-1, with TRBD1 matching 9 bases. V lost 5 bases, J lost 3 bases, and 7 bases stayed unmatched. Germline CDR1 is MNHNY and CDR2 is SVGAGI (reference sequence). The CDR3 contains 15 residues. As DNA, the CDR3 is TGTGCCAGCAGTGGGCGGACAGGGGAGGACACTGAAGCTTTCTTT. This codes for CASSGRTGEDTEAFF.